The 8 T cell receptor beta chains below all came from one sample that was sequenced in a study of shared clonotypes between healthy human individuals. Libraries were prepared by immunoSEQ multiplex PCR; TCRdb keeps only in-frame clonotypes and omits some of them. Of 1.5 million to 2.5 million clones in the sample, about 95% are singletons; the top ten hold 0.95% to 1.5%. Terminally differentiated effector memory CD45RA+ cells were excluded from the naive CD8 cells, which were CD45RO-negative and positively selected for CCR7. Sequencing was done on a sample of naive CD8+ T cells sorted from blood. Receptor source: a man between 18 and 29 years old in good health.

The rearrangement links TRBV7-9 to TRBJ2-7; D uncertain. The CDR3 runs 13 residues. Looked up from germline, CDR1 is SEHNR and CDR2 is FQNEAQ (reference sequence). Trimming left V 5 bases short and J 2 bases short, with 10 bases between. CDR3 nucleotides: TGTGCCAGCAGCCCAGATTTCACCTACGAGCAGTACTTC. Its translation is CASSPDFTYEQYF. The full variable domain, completed using reference TRBV7-9 and TRBJ2-7, is DTGVSQNPRHKITKRGQNVTFRCDPISEHNRLYWYRQTLGQGPEFLTYFQNEAQLEKSRLLSDRFSAERPKGSFSTLEIQRTEQGDSAMYLCASSPDFTYEQYFGPGTRLTVT.

The gene calls are TRBV9 and TRBJ1-2, with 8 positions matching TRBD1. V lost 0 bases, J lost 5 bases, and 12 bases stayed unmatched. Germline CDR1 and CDR2: SGDLS and YYNGEE. The CDR3 has 17 residues. CDR3 region: CASSVDQGADFGYGYTF. Here the CDR3 DNA reads TGTGCCAGCAGCGTAGACCAGGGGGCAGATTTTGGGTATGGCTACACCTTC.

The chain carries TRBV19 and TRBJ2-3; the D is unclear. The CDR3 length is 17 residues. Per the germline V gene, CDR1 is LNHDA and CDR2 is SQIVND (reference sequence). V lost 3 bases to trimming and J lost 1 base, with 17 bases between them. The CDR3 region is CASSIRLTALGTDTQYF. CDR3 coding DNA: TGTGCCAGTAGTATTAGGTTAACGGCTCTCGGCACAGATACGCAGTATTTT.

V and J are TRBV11-2 and TRBJ2-7; 7 bases are a match to TRBD1. With V trimmed by 4 bases and J by 3 bases, 9 bases remained unmatched. Germline CDR1 reads SGHAT; CDR2 reads FQNNGV. CDR3 length: 15 residues. The CDR3 nucleotides are TGTGCCAGCAGCTATGTATGGGACAGAGACTACGAGCAGTACTTC. Its translation is CASSYVWDRDYEQYF.

The chain has TRBV5-8 and TRBJ2-2, with D hard to call. Trimming stripped 4 bases from V and 0 bases from J, with 13 bases between. CDR1 and CDR2 (germline): SGHTS, YDEGEE. The CDR3 totals 16 residues. The chain's CDR3 is CASSRFGRANTGELFF. The CDR3 DNA is TGTGCCAGCAGCCGTTTCGGACGCGCGAACACCGGGGAGCTGTTTTTT.

This clone was found once. CDR3 DNA sequence: TGTGCCAGCAGCTCCGTACGGGGACTAGCGGAGGAGCAGTACTTC. Protein sequence: CASSSVRGLAEEQYF. The rearrangement uses TRBV7-8 and TRBJ2-7; 11 bases align to TRBD2. Trimming removed 4 bases from V and 7 bases from J; junction bases left unmatched: 9. Germline lookup yields CDR1 SGHVS and CDR2 FQNEAQ. CDR3 length: 15 amino acids. Full variable domain (outside the CDR3, taken from reference TRBV7-8 and TRBJ2-7): GAGVSQSPRYKVAKRGQDVALRCDPISGHVSLFWYQQALGQGPEFLTYFQNEAQLDKSGLPSDRFFAERPEGSVSTLKIQRTQQEDSAVYLCASSSVRGLAEEQYFGPGTRLTVT.

J is TRBJ2-5 and V is TRBV4-3; 9 bases match TRBD2. CDR1 LGHNA and CDR2 YSLEER come from the germline V gene. V was clipped by 0 bases and J by 4 bases; unmatched bases: 6. The length of the CDR3 is 16 residues. The CDR3, as DNA: TGCGCCAGCAGCCAAGAGCAGCGGGGGGCCGGAGAGACCCAGTACTTC. Translating it yields CASSQEQRGAGETQYF.

CDR3 coding DNA: TGCGCCAGCAGCCCTCTGGAGGGAGAGAACACTGAAGCTTTCTTT. It encodes CASSPLEGENTEAFF. The chain recombines TRBV4-1 with TRBJ1-1; no definite D call. Germline V lookup: CDR1 MGHRA, CDR2 YSYEKL. There are 15 residues in the CDR3. V lost 4 bases and J 1 base, leaving 13 bases between the germline ends.